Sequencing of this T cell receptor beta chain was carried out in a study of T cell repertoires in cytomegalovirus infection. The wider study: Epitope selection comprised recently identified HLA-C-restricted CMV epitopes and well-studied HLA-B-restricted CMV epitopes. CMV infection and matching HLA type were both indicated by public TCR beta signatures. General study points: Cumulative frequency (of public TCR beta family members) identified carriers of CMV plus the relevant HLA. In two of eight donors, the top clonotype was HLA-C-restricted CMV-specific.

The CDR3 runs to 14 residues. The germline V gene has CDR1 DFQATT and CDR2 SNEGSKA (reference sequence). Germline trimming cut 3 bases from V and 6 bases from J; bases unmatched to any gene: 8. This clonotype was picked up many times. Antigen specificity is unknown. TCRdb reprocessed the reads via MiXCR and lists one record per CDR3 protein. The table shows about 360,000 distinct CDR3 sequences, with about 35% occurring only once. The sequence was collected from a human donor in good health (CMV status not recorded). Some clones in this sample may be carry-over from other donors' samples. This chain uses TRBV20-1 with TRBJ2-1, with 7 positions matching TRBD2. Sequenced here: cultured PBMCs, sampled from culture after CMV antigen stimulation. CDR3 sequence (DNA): TGCAGTGCTAGCCCCAGGACTAGAAGCAATGAGCAGTTCTTC. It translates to CSASPRTRSNEQFF.